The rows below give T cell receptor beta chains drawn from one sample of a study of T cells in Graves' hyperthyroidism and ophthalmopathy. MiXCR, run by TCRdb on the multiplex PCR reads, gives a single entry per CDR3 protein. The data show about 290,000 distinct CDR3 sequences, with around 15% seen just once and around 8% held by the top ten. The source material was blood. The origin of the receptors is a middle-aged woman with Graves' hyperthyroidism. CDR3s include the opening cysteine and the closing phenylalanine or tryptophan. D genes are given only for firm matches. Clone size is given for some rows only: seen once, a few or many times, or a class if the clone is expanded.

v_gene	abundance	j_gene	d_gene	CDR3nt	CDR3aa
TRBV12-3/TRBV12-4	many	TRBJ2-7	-	TGTGCCAGCAGTGGGGTAAGGACCTACGAGCAGTACTTC	CASSGVRTYEQYF
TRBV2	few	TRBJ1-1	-	TGTGCCAGCAGTGAGCAGGGGAGCGCTGAAGCTTTCTTT	CASSEQGSAEAFF
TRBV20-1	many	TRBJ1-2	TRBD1	TGCAGTGCAGAGGGACAGGGAATCTATGGCTACACCTTC	CSAEGQGIYGYTF
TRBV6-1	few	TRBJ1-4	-	TGTGCCAGCGGGCGTGACGACGAAAAACTGTTTTTT	CASGRDDEKLFF
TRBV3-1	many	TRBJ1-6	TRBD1	TGTGCCAGCCAGTTCGGGACAGGGAATTCACCCCTCCACTTT	CASQFGTGNSPLHF
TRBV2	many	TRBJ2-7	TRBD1	TGTGCCAGCAGTGGACAGGGGTACCTAGGCGAGCAGTACTTC	CASSGQGYLGEQYF
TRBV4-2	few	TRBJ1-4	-	TGTGCCAGCAGCCAAGTACAGACACCGGATGAAAAACTGTTTTTT	CASSQVQTPDEKLFF
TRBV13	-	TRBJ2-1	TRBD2	TGTGCCAGCAGCTTAGAAAGCGGGAGGTTGAATGAGCAGTTCTTC	CASSLESGRLNEQFF
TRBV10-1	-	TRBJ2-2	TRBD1	TGCGCCACCCCGGGACCATGTCCCGGGACAGAGAACACCGGGGAGCTGTTTTTT	CATPGPCPGTENTGELFF
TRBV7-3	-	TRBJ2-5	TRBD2	TGCGCCAGCAGCCCTAAGGGAGGGGACGAGACCCAGTACTTC	CASSPKGGDETQYF
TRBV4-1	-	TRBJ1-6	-	TGCGCCAGCAGCCAAGTTACGGATTTGGCCCTCCACTTT	CASSQVTDLALHF
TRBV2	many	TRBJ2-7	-	TGTGCCAGCAGGGGTCTTGACTACGAGCAGTACTTC	CASRGLDYEQYF
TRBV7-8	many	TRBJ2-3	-	TGTGCCAGCAGCCCACGCCGCGCGGGTGACTCCAAGGATACGCAGTATTTT	CASSPRRAGDSKDTQYF
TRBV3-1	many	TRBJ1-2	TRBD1	TGTGCCAGCAGCTACACGACAGGGGACTATGGCTACACCTTC	CASSYTTGDYGYTF
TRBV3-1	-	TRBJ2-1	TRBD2	TGTGCCAGCAGCCAAGACGGGACTAGCCTTTATGAGCAGTTCTTC	CASSQDGTSLYEQFF
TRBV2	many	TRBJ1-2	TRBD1	TGTGCCAGCAGAGGGGACAGGGGACCCTATGGCTACACCTTC	CASRGDRGPYGYTF
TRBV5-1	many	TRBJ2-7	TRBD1	TGCGCCAGCAGCTCTCGACAGGGATCCTACGAGCAGTACTTC	CASSSRQGSYEQYF
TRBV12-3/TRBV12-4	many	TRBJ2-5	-	TGTGCCAGCTCCTCGGGGGTTCAAGAGACCCAGTACTTC	CASSSGVQETQYF
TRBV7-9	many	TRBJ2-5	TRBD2	TGTGCCAGCAGCTTAGGGACTAGCGGGAGTACGGGAGAGACCCAGTACTTC	CASSLGTSGSTGETQYF
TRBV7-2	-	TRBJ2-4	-	TGTGCCAGCAGCCCAGGGAACAGCGTTAAAAACATTCAGTACTTC	CASSPGNSVKNIQYF
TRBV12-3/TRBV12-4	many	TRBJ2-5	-	TGTGCCAGCAGCAGCTGGACGGGAAGCCAAGAGACCCAGTACTTC	CASSSWTGSQETQYF
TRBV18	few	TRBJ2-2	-	TGTGCCAGCTCACCGGGGGCCGGCACCGGGGAGCTGTTTTTT	CASSPGAGTGELFF
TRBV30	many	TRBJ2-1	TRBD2	TGTGCCTGGAAACTAGCGGGAGACAATGAGCAGTTCTTC	CAWKLAGDNEQFF
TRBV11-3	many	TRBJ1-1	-	TGTGCCAGCAGCTTAGTGGGGTGGACTGAAGCTTTCTTT	CASSLVGWTEAFF
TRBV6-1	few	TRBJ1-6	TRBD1	TGTGCCAGCAGTAACCGACAGGGAACCCACTTT	CASSNRQGTHF
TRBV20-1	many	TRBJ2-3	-	TGCAGTGCTAGGCGAGATACGCAGTATTTT	CSARRDTQYF
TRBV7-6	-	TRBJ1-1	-	TGTGCCAGCAGCTTAGCGCTGGGCCTGAACACTGAAGCTTTCTTT	CASSLALGLNTEAFF
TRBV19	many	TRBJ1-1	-	TGTGCCAGTACCACTTGGGGCCGCTGGGACACTGAAGCTTTCTTT	CASTTWGRWDTEAFF
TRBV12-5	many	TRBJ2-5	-	TGTGCTAGTGGTTTGGACACAGAAGAGACCCAGTACTTC	CASGLDTEETQYF
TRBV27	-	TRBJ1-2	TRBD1	TGTGCCAGCAGTTTATCGGACAGGGTCAGTGGCTACACCTTC	CASSLSDRVSGYTF
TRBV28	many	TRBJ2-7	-	TGTGCCAGCAGCCTCTCGGCTAGAGAGCAGTACTTC	CASSLSAREQYF
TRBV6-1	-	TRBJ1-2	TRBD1	TGTGCCAGCAGTGAAGCGGGCCCCGGGACAGAGGGCTTAAATGGCTACACCTTC	CASSEAGPGTEGLNGYTF
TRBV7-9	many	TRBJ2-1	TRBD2	TGTGCCAGCAGTCCCGGGACTAGCGTTTTAAATGAGCAGTTCTTC	CASSPGTSVLNEQFF
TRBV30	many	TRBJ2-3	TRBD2	TGTGCCTGGAGTATTTTAGCGGGAGTGGATACGCAGTATTTT	CAWSILAGVDTQYF
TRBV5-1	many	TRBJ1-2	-	TGCGCCAGCAGCTCGGACGGCGACTATGGCTACACCTTC	CASSSDGDYGYTF
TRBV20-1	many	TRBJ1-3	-	TGCAGTGCTAGAGATGACGGGGTTTCTGGAAACACCATATATTTT	CSARDDGVSGNTIYF
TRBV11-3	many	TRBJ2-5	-	TGTGCCAGCAGCTTGGGCGACAGAAGACTGCCTCAAGAGACCCAGTACTTC	CASSLGDRRLPQETQYF
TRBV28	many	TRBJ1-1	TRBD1	TGTGCCAGCAGTCCCCGACAGGGTTTAGCTTTCTTT	CASSPRQGLAFF
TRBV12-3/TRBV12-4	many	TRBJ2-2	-	TGTGCCAGCTTCAAGGGAGGGGAGCTGTTTTTT	CASFKGGELFF
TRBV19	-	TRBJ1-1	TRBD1	TGTGCCAGTAGTCCGGCAGGGGGCTACACTGAAGCTTTCTTT	CASSPAGGYTEAFF
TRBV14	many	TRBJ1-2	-	TGTGCCAGCAGCCAAGATGAAAGGGCCCCTGTCTATGGCTACACCTTC	CASSQDERAPVYGYTF
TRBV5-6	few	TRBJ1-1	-	TGTGCCAGCAGCTTGGAGGGGTTCTGGAACACTGAAGCTTTCTTT	CASSLEGFWNTEAFF
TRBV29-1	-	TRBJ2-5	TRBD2	TGCAGCGTTGACGGGGAGATTAGCGGGAGAGAGACCCAGTACTTC	CSVDGEISGRETQYF
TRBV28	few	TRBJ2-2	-	TGTGCCAGCAGATCCCGGGCTACGAGCAACACCGGGGAGCTGTTTTTT	CASRSRATSNTGELFF
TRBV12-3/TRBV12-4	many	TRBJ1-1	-	TGTGCCAGCAGAGATACAGGGCTGAACACTGAAGCTTTCTTT	CASRDTGLNTEAFF
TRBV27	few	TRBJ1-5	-	TGTGCCAGCACCGAGGTCCGGGGGCATCAGCCCCAGCATTTT	CASTEVRGHQPQHF